The rows below give T cell receptor beta chains drawn from one sample of a study of identical twins. TCRdb reanalysed the 5' RACE reads using MiXCR and keeps one entry per CDR3 protein. The sample carries more than 600,000 distinct CDR3 sequences, 18% recorded once. These records were also assigned to another study, of T cells expressing NK-cell markers.

Material: PBMCs. These receptors were collected from a woman between 18 and 29 years old in good health. The CDR3 runs from the conserved cysteine through the conserved F or W. Each record gives: CDR3 length, J gene, clone size, V gene, D gene, CDR3 DNA, CDR3 protein. A D gene is named only where the DNA matches it firmly. Where a row states a size, it is once, few, many or the class of an expanded clone; other rows omit it.

12,TRBJ1-2,few,TRBV29-1,TRBD1,TGCAGCGTGTTACAGGGGGACTATGGCTACACCTTC,CSVLQGDYGYTF
15,TRBJ2-1,-,TRBV7-8,TRBD1,TGTGCCAGCAGCGCAAACAGGGGGCCTTACAATGAGCAGTTCTTC,CASSANRGPYNEQFF
15,TRBJ1-5,-,TRBV5-6,-,TGTGCCAGCAGCTTGAGGGGGGGGAACAATCAGCCCCAGCATTTT,CASSLRGGNNQPQHF
14,TRBJ1-1,many,TRBV10-2,-,TGCGCCAGCAGTGAGTCTGGTCTAAACACTGAAGCTTTCTTT,CASSESGLNTEAFF
14,TRBJ1-3,-,TRBV6-1,TRBD1,TGTGCCAGCAGATTTAGGGACAGGGGAAACACCATATATTTT,CASRFRDRGNTIYF
15,TRBJ2-3,many,TRBV24-1,-,TGTGCCACCAGTGATCTCCGGGATAGCACAGATACGCAGTATTTT,CATSDLRDSTDTQYF
15,TRBJ1-4,-,TRBV27,-,TGTGCCAGCAGTTTATCTCGTGCAACTAATGAAAAACTGTTTTTT,CASSLSRATNEKLFF
15,TRBJ2-7,few,TRBV7-9,TRBD2,TGTGCCAGCAGCTTAGTGAGTGGGAGGGCCTACGAGCAGTACTTC,CASSLVSGRAYEQYF
11,TRBJ1-1,-,TRBV10-3,-,TGTGCCATCCTGGTGGCGGGGGAAGCTTTCTTT,CAILVAGEAFF
14,TRBJ2-2,once,TRBV20-1,-,TGCAATGCTAGGTTTAGCGGGAACACCGGGGAGCTGTTTTTT,CNARFSGNTGELFF
16,TRBJ2-1,few,TRBV20-1,-,TGCAGTGCTAGACGACTTCAAGCAGAGACCTACAATGAGCAGTTCTTC,CSARRLQAETYNEQFF
14,TRBJ1-1,many,TRBV12-3/TRBV12-4,-,TGTGCCAGCACCTGGGGGCTGGGGAACACTGAAGCTTTCTTT,CASTWGLGNTEAFF
13,TRBJ1-5,few,TRBV27,-,TGTGCCAGCAGTTTCGGGTTCAATCAGCCCCAGCATTTT,CASSFGFNQPQHF
13,TRBJ2-7,-,TRBV7-9,-,TGTGCCAGCAGCTTAGAGGGGCGGGACGAGCAGTACTTC,CASSLEGRDEQYF
16,TRBJ2-1,few,TRBV6-2/TRBV6-3,TRBD1,TGTGCCAGCAGTTACGACTTGCAGGGGGCGAGTACTGAGCAGTTCTTC,CASSYDLQGASTEQFF
12,TRBJ2-3,-,TRBV12-3/TRBV12-4,-,TGTGCCAGCAGCCCAGAGAGGGATACGCAGTATTTT,CASSPERDTQYF